The 19 T cell receptor beta chains in this list originate from one sample, sequenced in a study of blood T cell repertoires in COVID-19. The method was immunoSEQ multiplex PCR; TCRdb's version includes in-frame clones alone and lacks a portion of them. The sample holds 300,000 or so clones, approximately 93% seen once. The sample was peripheral blood. These receptors came from a woman in her 30s with COVID-19, enrolled during active disease.

V usage is TRBV5-4 and J usage is TRBJ1-3, with D unresolved. The V and J ends lost 0 bases and 0 bases respectively, with 10 bases between them. The CDR3 spans 16 residues. From germline, CDR1 is SGHNT and CDR2 YYREEE (reference sequence). CDR3 nucleotide sequence: TGTGCCAGCAGCTTGGGGATACCGGGCTCTGGAAACACCATATATTTT. This sequence encodes CASSLGIPGSGNTIYF.

V gene TRBV4-1 combines with J gene TRBJ1-5; a weak D match, TRBD1 (6 bases). The CDR3 sequence is 17 residues long. V lost 0 bases, J lost 2 bases, and 14 bases lay in between. Germline values: CDR1 MGHRA, CDR2 YSYEKL. CDR3 nucleotides: TGCGCCAGCAGCCAAGATCAGTCAGGGGCGGGCAATCAGCCCCAGCATTTT. This encodes CASSQDQSGAGNQPQHF.

The CDR3, as DNA: TGTGCCAGCAGTCAACCGGGACTAGCGGGAGTCTACGAGCAGTACTTC. Protein product: CASSQPGLAGVYEQYF. V gene TRBV28 combines with J gene TRBJ2-7; 14 nucleotides align to TRBD2. Losses at the gene ends were 5 bases for V and 3 bases for J; bases not matched to a gene: 6. The CDR3 is made up of 16 amino acids. Germline values: CDR1 MDHEN, CDR2 SYDVKM.

The chain has TRBV3-1 (or the pseudogene TRBV3-2) and TRBJ2-5; the match to TRBD2 covers 7 bases. V lost 1 base and J lost 5; bases outside the gene matches: 4. The length of the CDR3 is 14 residues. Germline V gene sequence: CDR1 LGHDT, CDR2 YNNKEL (reference sequence). Here the CDR3 reads CASSQVVLAETQYF. The CDR3 DNA sequence: TGTGCCAGCAGCCAAGTTGTACTAGCGGAGACCCAGTACTTC.

This clone was counted between two and nine times. The chain employs TRBV4-1 and TRBJ2-7; 7 bases line up with TRBD1. There are 16 residues in the CDR3. J gave up 2 bases and V 0 bases, and 7 bases lay outside the gene matches. Germline V lookup: CDR1 MGHRA, CDR2 YSYEKL. The CDR3 spells CASSQDADRFAYEQYF. Written as DNA, the CDR3 is TGCGCCAGCAGCCAAGATGCGGACAGGTTCGCCTACGAGCAGTACTTC.

The chain links TRBV27 to TRBJ2-7; D may be TRBD1 (6 bases). The germline CDR1 and CDR2 sequences are MNHEY and SMNVEV (reference sequence). The CDR3 loop spans 13 amino acids. The ends were cut back, 4 bases at V and 4 bases at J, with 11 bases in the middle. The CDR3 loop reads CASSYTTGYEQYF. CDR3 nucleotides: TGTGCCAGCAGTTATACGACAGGTTACGAGCAGTACTTC.

The chain joins TRBV2 to TRBJ1-3; TRBD1 aligns across 7 bases. The CDR3 consists of 14 residues. Unmatched junction bases numbered 6, after V lost 10 bases and J lost 0 bases. Germline values: CDR1 SNHLY, CDR2 FYNNEI. CDR3 protein: CATSGQPSGNTIYF. In DNA form, the CDR3 reads TGTGCCACCTCGGGACAGCCCTCTGGAAACACCATATATTTT.

This chain joins TRBV18 and TRBJ2-1; 11 bases fit TRBD2. Germline CDR1 and CDR2: KGHSH and LQKENI. V shed 3 bases, J shed 3 bases, and the junction held 10 bases outside the gene matches. The CDR3 covers 18 residues. The CDR3 nucleotides read TGTGCCAGCTCACCCATACTCGGGACTAGCGGACACTACAATGAGCAGTTCTTC. As protein: CASSPILGTSGHYNEQFF.

CDR3 in DNA: TGTGCCAGCAGCATACGGGACAAAACTGAAGCTTTCTTT. Translated, it gives CASSIRDKTEAFF. The gene calls are TRBV11-2 and TRBJ1-1; tentative D call: TRBD1 (6 bases). Trimming took off 5 bases at V and 5 bases at J, with 12 bases between the two ends. The CDR3 runs 13 residues. Germline V gene lookup returns CDR1 SGHAT and CDR2 FQNNGV.

The J gene is TRBJ2-7, the V gene TRBV12-3 or TRBV12-4, with TRBD1 matching 7 bases. The CDR3 consists of 13 residues. Germline trimming cut 6 bases from V and 2 bases from J; bases unmatched to any gene: 4. Here the CDR3 DNA reads TGTGCCAGCAGGACAGGGAGCGCCTACGAGCAGTACTTC. This codes for CASRTGSAYEQYF.

The chain combines TRBV14 with TRBJ1-2; D might be TRBD1 (6 bases). The CDR3 sequence is 13 residues long. The ends were cut back, 4 bases at V and 4 bases at J, with 10 bases in the middle. The germline CDR1 and CDR2 sequences are SGHDN and FVKESK. Here the CDR3 reads CASSPGVSYGYTF. The CDR3 DNA sequence: TGTGCCAGCAGCCCAGGGGTGAGCTATGGCTACACCTTC.

The V and J genes are TRBV5-1 and TRBJ2-7, with D possibly matching TRBD1 (6 bases). Trimming left V 7 bases short and J 3 bases short, with 14 bases between. CDR1 and CDR2 from the germline V gene are SGHRS and YFSETQ. This CDR3 region has 13 residues. CDR3 region: CASGSGAGYEQYF. CDR3 nucleotide sequence: TGCGCCAGCGGGTCAGGGGCCGGCTACGAGCAGTACTTC.

V is TRBV6-1 and J is TRBJ2-1, with D tentatively TRBD2 (6 bases). Germline CDR1 MNHNS, CDR2 SASEGT. The CDR3 extends over 20 amino acids. The V gene lost 0 bases and the J gene lost 2 bases, with 23 bases spanning the gap. The CDR3 loop reads CASSEAGGRTIIGPYNEQFF. CDR3 bases: TGTGCCAGCAGTGAAGCGGGGGGACGGACGATAATTGGCCCCTACAATGAGCAGTTCTTC.

The CDR3 nucleotides are TGTGCCAGCAGCTGGGCTAGCGGTAGCACAGATACGCAGTATTTT. It is translated as CASSWASGSTDTQYF. The rearrangement links TRBV5-4 to TRBJ2-3; 7 nucleotides agree with TRBD2. The germline CDR1 and CDR2 sequences are SGHNT and YYREEE (reference sequence). J lost 0 bases, V lost 3 bases, and 4 bases had no gene match. The CDR3 loop spans 15 amino acids.

The chain has TRBV19 and TRBJ1-1, with 7 positions matching TRBD1. The V and J ends lost 9 bases and 1 base, in that order; junction bases with no gene match: 11. The germline V gene encodes CDR1 LNHDA and CDR2 SQIVND (reference sequence). The CDR3 has 15 residues. The CDR3 DNA reads as TGTGCCAGCGGGGGCCCTCGACAGGGGAACACTGAAGCTTTCTTT. Its protein is CASGGPRQGNTEAFF.

The V gene is TRBV10-2, the J gene TRBJ2-2, with 9 nucleotides matching TRBD2. There are 15 residues in the CDR3. After removal of 6 bases from V and 6 bases from J, the junction contained 8 bases not matched to a gene. Looked up from germline, CDR1 is WSHSY and CDR2 is SAAADI. CDR3 protein: CASRPAGGDPGELFF. The DNA of the CDR3 is TGCGCCAGCAGACCAGCGGGAGGCGATCCCGGGGAGCTGTTTTTT.

The V and J genes are TRBV4-1 and TRBJ1-2; perhaps TRBD1 as D (6 bases). The CDR3 is 15 amino acids. CDR1 and CDR2 (germline): MGHRA, YSYEKL. Trimming left V 4 bases short and J 4 bases short, with 16 bases between. The CDR3 nucleotides read TGCGCCAGCAGCCCCGTCGGGGGGGCTGCCTATGGCTACACCTTC. Translating it yields CASSPVGGAAYGYTF.

The J gene is TRBJ1-1, the V gene TRBV28; D perhaps matches TRBD1 (5 bases). The V and J ends lost 8 bases and 5 bases respectively, with 15 bases between them. Germline CDR1 is MDHEN and CDR2 is SYDVKM. The CDR3 spans 13 residues. The CDR3 region is CASLGVAGTEAFF. For the CDR3, the DNA is TGTGCCAGCCTAGGGGTGGCGGGGACTGAAGCTTTCTTT.

This chain links TRBV4-1 with TRBJ2-5; 13 nucleotides match TRBD2. CDR3 length: 20 residues. Losses at the gene ends were 2 bases for V and 4 bases for J; bases not matched to a gene: 16. Germline values: CDR1 MGHRA, CDR2 YSYEKL. CDR3 in DNA: TGCGCCAGCAGCCAACCTCAGGGTCTAGGACTAGCGGGAGATCGAGAGACCCAGTACTTC. Its translation is CASSQPQGLGLAGDRETQYF.